Below are 23 T cell receptor beta chains sequenced from a single sample in a study of Graves' ophthalmopathy and Graves' hyperthyroidism. The TCR beta CDR3 regions underwent amplification from RNA transcripts. First-round RT-PCR with HTBI primers preceded a second-round multiplex PCR. TCRdb re-derived calls from the multiplex PCR reads in MiXCR, one entry per CDR3 protein. The repertoire has hundreds of thousands of distinct CDR3 sequences, 40% of them found once; the top ten carry approximately 43%. Sample: peripheral blood. These receptors all stem from an adult man with Graves' ophthalmopathy.

This chain uses TRBV5-1 with TRBJ1-1, with D tentatively TRBD1 (5 bases). The CDR3 has 13 amino acids. Germline V gene lookup returns CDR1 SGHRS and CDR2 YFSETQ. V was cut by 3 bases and J by 4 bases, with 10 bases left in between. CDR3 in DNA: TGCGCCAGCAGCTCGCGCGGGGCCACTGAAGCTTTCTTT. It is translated as CASSSRGATEAFF.

The genes are TRBV9 and TRBJ1-1; possible D gene TRBD1, 6 bases. Trimming took off 0 bases at V and 0 bases at J, with 9 bases between the two ends. This CDR3 comprises 15 residues. Germline V lookup: CDR1 SGDLS, CDR2 YYNGEE. CDR3 residues: CASSVGSGVNTEAFF. The CDR3 DNA sequence: TGTGCCAGCAGCGTAGGGTCAGGGGTGAACACTGAAGCTTTCTTT. The complete variable domain, with remaining parts taken from reference TRBV9 and TRBJ1-1, reads DSGVTQTPKHLITATGQRVTLRCSPRSGDLSVYWYQQSLDQGLQFLIQYYNGEERAKGNILERFSAQQFPDLHSELNLSSLELGDSALYFCASSVGSGVNTEAFFGQGTRLTVV.

This clonotype was recorded at least ten times. This chain joins TRBV7-9 and TRBJ2-2; 7 positions agree with TRBD2. Germline CDR1 and CDR2: SEHNR and FQNEAQ (reference sequence). The CDR3 consists of 16 residues. Unmatched junction bases numbered 4, after V lost 1 base and J lost 2 bases. CDR3 DNA: TGTGCCAGCAGCTTAGGGGCTAGCGGAAACACCGGGGAGCTGTTTTTT. Translation: CASSLGASGNTGELFF.

Ten or more counts support this clonotype. Sequence at one end of the junction differs from germline and may be a read error. This rearrangement joins TRBV7-7 to TRBJ1-4; D unresolved. The CDR3 sequence is 13 residues long. Germline V gene lookup returns CDR1 SSHAT and CDR2 FNYEAQ (reference sequence). The CDR3 sequence: CASSGTPSEKLFF. In nucleotides, the CDR3 is TGTGCTAGCAGCGGAACCCCAAGCGAAAAACTGTTTTTT. Looking up the rest from reference TRBV7-7 and TRBJ1-4 gives the full variable domain: GAGVSQSPRYKVTKRGQDVTLRCDPISSHATLYWYQQALGQGPEFLTYFNYEAQPDKSGLPSDRFSAERPEGSISTLTIQRTEQRDSAMYRCASSGTPSEKLFFGSGTQLSVL.

The V gene is TRBV9, the J gene TRBJ2-5, with 10 bases lining up with TRBD2. Germline values: CDR1 SGDLS, CDR2 YYNGEE. The CDR3 runs 16 residues. V lost 2 bases to trimming and J lost 2 bases; unmatched junction nucleotides: 6. CDR3 coding DNA: TGTGCCAGCAGCGTCGGGACTAGCGCCGTTCAAGAGACCCAGTACTTC. Translation: CASSVGTSAVQETQYF.

This clonotype was seen repeatedly, ten times or more. The gene calls are TRBV6-5 and TRBJ1-2; D is ambiguous. The CDR3 extends over 13 amino acids. In germline, CDR1 is MNHEY, CDR2 SVGAGI. Trimming left V 0 bases short and J 7 bases short, with 9 bases between. The DNA for the CDR3 is TGTGCCAGCAGTTACTCCACGATCTCTGGCTACACCTTC. It encodes CASSYSTISGYTF.

This clonotype showed up many times. The gene calls are TRBV2 and TRBJ1-6; D is ambiguous. CDR3 size: 14 residues. Trimming removed 2 bases from V and 7 bases from J, with 9 bases in between. Germline CDR1 is SNHLY and CDR2 is FYNNEI. The DNA of the CDR3 is TGTGCCAGCAGTGAATTCGTCGGGAATTCACCCCTCCACTTT. Protein sequence: CASSEFVGNSPLHF.

This clonotype was counted ten times or more. The rearrangement uses TRBV2 and TRBJ1-2, with no clear D. This CDR3 is built from 15 residues. V lost 1 base and J 2 bases, leaving 11 bases between the germline ends. Germline CDR1 and CDR2: SNHLY and FYNNEI. The DNA of the CDR3 is TGTGCCAGCAGTGAAGATGGGGATGCGAACTATGGCTACACCTTC. It encodes CASSEDGDANYGYTF.

V usage is TRBV19 and J usage is TRBJ2-2; 8 nucleotides line up with TRBD2. The germline V gene encodes CDR1 LNHDA and CDR2 SQIVND (reference sequence). The CDR3 totals 15 residues. J gave up 4 bases and V 2 bases, and 3 bases lay outside the gene matches. DNA for the CDR3: TGTGCCAGTAGTATACAAGCGGGAGTCACCGGGGAGCTGTTTTTT. Its protein product is CASSIQAGVTGELFF.

Points on this clonotype: A clone one base away is much larger, so this may be a read error. The chain couples TRBV25-1 to TRBJ2-7; TRBD1 is a possible D gene (5 bases). Trimming cost V 6 bases and J 2 bases, with 17 bases left between them. This CDR3 is built from 15 residues. In germline, CDR1 is MGHDK, CDR2 SYGVNS. In DNA form, the CDR3 reads TGTGCCAGCAGCTCCTGGCTCAGGGCTACCTACGAGCAGTACTTC. This translates into CASSSWLRATYEQYF.

Points on this clonotype: This CDR3 fails to terminate in the conserved phenylalanine or tryptophan, so it likely reflects a read error. This chain links TRBV11-2 with TRBJ2-5; 7 bases fit TRBD2. Germline V CDR1 and CDR2: SGHAT, FQNNGV. CDR3 length: 14 residues. After removal of 2 bases from V and 5 bases from J, the junction contained 5 bases not matched to a gene. The CDR3 DNA reads TGTGCCAGCAGCTTATTGGCGGGAGTCGAGACCCAGTACTGC. This encodes CASSLLAGVETQYC.

The genes are TRBV2 and TRBJ2-7; D possibly corresponds to TRBD2 (6 bases). CDR1 and CDR2 (germline): SNHLY, FYNNEI. Between the trimmed V and J ends, which lost 3 bases and 3 bases, there was a span of 15 bases. The CDR3 extends over 15 amino acids. CDR3 in amino acids: CASSDAGTGHYEQYF. The CDR3 DNA sequence: TGTGCCAGCAGTGATGCCGGGACTGGCCACTACGAGCAGTACTTC. The variable domain in full, completed from reference TRBV2 and TRBJ2-7, reads EPEVTQTPSHQVTQMGQEVILRCVPISNHLYFYWYRQILGQKVEFLVSFYNNEISEKSEIFDDQFSVERPDGSNFTLKIRSTKLEDSAMYFCASSDAGTGHYEQYFGPGTRLTVT.

This clonotype was seen ten or more times. The chain uses TRBV25-1 and TRBJ2-6; D tentatively reads TRBD1 or TRBD2 (5 bases each). V was shortened by 7 bases and J by 0 bases, with 13 bases between the two germline ends. Looked up from germline, CDR1 is MGHDK and CDR2 is SYGVNS. The CDR3 length is 16 residues. CDR3 region: CASMVRGYSGANVLTF. For the CDR3, the DNA is TGTGCCAGCATGGTGAGGGGATACTCTGGGGCCAACGTCCTGACTTTC.

The rearrangement uses TRBV10-3 and TRBJ2-7, with D possibly matching TRBD1 (6 bases). The CDR3 spans 15 residues. The germline V and J ends were trimmed by 1 base and 2 bases, with 12 bases remaining between them. Germline-derived CDR1 and CDR2 are ENHRY and SYGVKD. The CDR3 DNA follows: TGTGCCATCAGTGAGTTTGACACAGGGACCTACGAGCAGTACTTC. Its translation is CAISEFDTGTYEQYF.

The chain recombines TRBV25-1 with TRBJ1-5; TRBD1 matches at 7 bases. CDR1 and CDR2 (germline): MGHDK, SYGVNS. This CDR3 has 16 residues. V lost 10 bases to trimming and J lost 3 bases; unmatched junction nucleotides: 15. The CDR3 DNA follows: TGTGCCAATAGGCCCAAGACAGGGAACCTCAATCAGCCCCAGCATTTT. Its translation: CANRPKTGNLNQPQHF.

The table lists this clonotype with a few counts. This chain links TRBV6-4 with TRBJ2-7; 8 nucleotides line up with TRBD1. With V trimmed by 7 bases and J by 4 bases, 6 bases remained unmatched. Looked up from germline, CDR1 is MRHNA and CDR2 is SNTAGT. This CDR3 spans 13 amino acids. The CDR3 region is CASILDREYEQYF. CDR3 bases: TGTGCCAGCATCCTGGACAGGGAATACGAGCAGTACTTC.

In this sample, this clonotype turned up many times. The chain recombines TRBV7-9 with TRBJ1-4; no clear D gene. Trimming cost V 1 base and J 11 bases, with 8 bases left between them. In germline, CDR1 is SEHNR, CDR2 FQNEAQ (reference sequence). The CDR3 covers 12 residues. CDR3 DNA: TGTGCCAGCAGCTTAGTTAGTACGAAACTGTTTTTT. Residues: CASSLVSTKLFF.

This clonotype was picked up many times. The chain combines TRBV10-3 with TRBJ1-3, with 9 bases that match TRBD1. V dropped 3 bases and J dropped 3; count of bases not matched to a gene: 6. CDR1 is ENHRY, CDR2 SYGVKD, per germline. CDR3 length: 16 residues. The CDR3 DNA is TGTGCCATCAGTGAACCCGGGACAGGGATTGGAAACACCATATATTTT. Its translation is CAISEPGTGIGNTIYF.

V gene TRBV10-3 combines with J gene TRBJ1-4; the match to TRBD1 covers 12 bases. The CDR3 sequence is 15 residues long. Germline values: CDR1 ENHRY, CDR2 SYGVKD. The CDR3 DNA reads as TGTGTCAGCAGTGAACGGGACAGGGGGCAACCGGCGGTGTTTTTT. This translates into CVSSERDRGQPAVFF.

This clonotype came up many times. CDR3 nucleotides: TGTGCCAGCAGCTTGGACAGCACCGGGGAGCTGTTTTTT. It is translated as CASSLDSTGELFF. The chain couples TRBV7-9 to TRBJ2-2; possible D gene TRBD1, 6 bases. The ends were cut back, 3 bases at V and 4 bases at J, with 6 bases in the middle. The CDR3 is made up of 13 amino acids. Germline CDR1 SEHNR, CDR2 FQNEAQ (reference sequence).

This clonotype appeared many times. Here the CDR3 reads CSAYGSETQYF. In DNA, the CDR3 is TGCAGTGCCTATGGTTCTGAGACCCAGTACTTC. The chain recombines TRBV20-1 with TRBJ2-5; D unclear. Trimming shortened V by 6 bases and J by 5 bases, and 10 bases separated the two germline ends. This CDR3 is 11 amino acids long. The germline V gene has CDR1 DFQATT and CDR2 SNEGSKA (reference sequence).

This clonotype was counted ten times or more. This rearrangement joins TRBV7-9 to TRBJ1-2, with no clear D. Germline V lookup: CDR1 SEHNR, CDR2 FQNEAQ (reference sequence). Trimming took 0 bases from V and 4 from J, leaving 6 bases between them. This CDR3 contains 13 residues. CDR3 residues: CASSLAAGYGYTF. The DNA of the CDR3 is TGTGCCAGCAGCTTAGCGGCCGGCTATGGCTACACCTTC.

The CDR3 sequence is CSARRGGGFDQPQHF. CDR3 in DNA: TGCAGTGCGAGGAGAGGCGGGGGGTTCGATCAGCCCCAGCATTTT. V and J are TRBV20-1 and TRBJ1-5; TRBD1 is a possible D gene (5 bases). Per germline, CDR1 DFQATT and CDR2 SNEGSKA (reference sequence). This CDR3 spans 15 amino acids. Trimming took off 6 bases at V and 5 bases at J, with 20 bases between the two ends.